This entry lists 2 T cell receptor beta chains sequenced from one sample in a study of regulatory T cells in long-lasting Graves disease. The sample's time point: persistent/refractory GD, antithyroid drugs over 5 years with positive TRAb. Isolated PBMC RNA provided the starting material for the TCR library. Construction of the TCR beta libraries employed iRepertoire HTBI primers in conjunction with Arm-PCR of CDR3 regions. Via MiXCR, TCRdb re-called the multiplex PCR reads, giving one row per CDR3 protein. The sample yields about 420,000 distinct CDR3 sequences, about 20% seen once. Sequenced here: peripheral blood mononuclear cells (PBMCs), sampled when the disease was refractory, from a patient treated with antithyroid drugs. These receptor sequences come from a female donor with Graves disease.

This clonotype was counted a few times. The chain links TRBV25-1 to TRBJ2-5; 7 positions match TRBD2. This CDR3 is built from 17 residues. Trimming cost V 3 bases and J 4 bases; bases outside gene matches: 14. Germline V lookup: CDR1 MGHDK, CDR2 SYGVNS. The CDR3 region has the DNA TGTGCCAGCAGTGAGGTCCGGGGCGGGAGTATACCAGAGACCCAGTACTTC. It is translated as CASSEVRGGSIPETQYF.

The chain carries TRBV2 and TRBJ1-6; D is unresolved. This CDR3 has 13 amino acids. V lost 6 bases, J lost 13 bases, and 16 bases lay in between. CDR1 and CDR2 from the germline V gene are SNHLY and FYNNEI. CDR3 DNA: TGTGCCAGCAGAACCATCATCGGCCAGCCCCTCCACTTT. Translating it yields CASRTIIGQPLHF.